This is a list of T cell receptor beta chains from one sample in a study of CD8 T cells in Susac syndrome. TCRdb re-derived calls from the immunoSEQ multiplex PCR reads in MiXCR, one entry per CDR3 protein. This table holds approximately 200,000 distinct CDR3 sequences, roughly 94% found once. Sequenced input: CD4+ T cells from PBMCs. These receptors came from a human donor with multiple sclerosis. The CDR3 runs from the conserved cysteine through the conserved F or W. The D gene is left open where the match is weak. The listing skips clone size in some rows; elsewhere it reads once, few, many or a size class.

TRBJ1-1,NA,NA,TRBV29-1,TGCAGCGCCACGAACGCTGCGGGTACGCCCACTGAAGCTTTCTTT,CSATNAAGTPTEAFF
TRBJ2-7,NA,once,TRBV20-1,TGCAGTGCTGCCCCGGAATACGAGCAGTACTTC,CSAAPEYEQYF
TRBJ2-1,TRBD1,NA,TRBV5-4,TGTGCCAGCAGCTCCGGGACAGGGGGTCTCAATGAGCAGTTCTTC,CASSSGTGGLNEQFF
TRBJ2-5,NA,NA,TRBV3-1,TGTGCCAGCAGCCATCGACTAATCAACGCTCAAGAGACCCAGTACTTC,CASSHRLINAQETQYF
TRBJ1-2,NA,NA,TRBV15,TGTGCCACCAGCAGAGAGTGGGGTGGCTACACCTTC,CATSREWGGYTF
TRBJ1-2,TRBD1,NA,TRBV29-1,TGCAGCGTCCGACAGGGGGGAGATGGCTATGGCTACACCTTC,CSVRQGGDGYGYTF
TRBJ2-3,TRBD1,NA,TRBV11-1,TGTGCCAGCAGCTTGGGACAGCATTACACAGATACGCAGTATTTT,CASSLGQHYTDTQYF
TRBJ2-5,NA,NA,TRBV24-1,TGTGCCACCAGTGATTCCACCCTATCAGGGTCTCAAGAGACCCAGTACTTC,CATSDSTLSGSQETQYF
TRBJ1-2,TRBD1,NA,TRBV30,TGTGCCTGGAGTCGTTTCTACAGGGGCTCTCGGGGCTACACCTTC,CAWSRFYRGSRGYTF
TRBJ2-5,TRBD2,NA,TRBV20-1,TGCAGTGCGAGTCGACTAGCAGAAGAGACCCAGTACTTC,CSASRLAEETQYF
TRBJ2-2,NA,NA,TRBV2,TGTGCCAGCGTTCCGACCCTTGACACCGGGGAGCTGTTTTTT,CASVPTLDTGELFF
TRBJ1-2,NA,NA,TRBV15,TGTGCCACCAGCAGAGATAGTAACTATGGCTACACCTTC,CATSRDSNYGYTF
TRBJ1-6,NA,NA,TRBV7-9,TGTGCCAGCAGCTTAAATCTGGGACGGACTAATTCACCCCTCCACTTT,CASSLNLGRTNSPLHF
TRBJ2-1,NA,NA,TRBV6-4,TGTGCCAGCCGCGCCTCCAAGCAGGCCAATGAGCAGTTCTTC,CASRASKQANEQFF
TRBJ2-7,NA,few,TRBV3-1,TGTGCCAGCAGCCAAGGCGACAGACCCTACGAGCAGTACTTC,CASSQGDRPYEQYF
TRBJ2-4,TRBD2,NA,TRBV7-2,TGTGCCAGCAGCCCTAGCGGGGGCAAAAACATTCAGTACTTC,CASSPSGGKNIQYF
TRBJ2-7,NA,NA,TRBV29-1,TGCAGCGTTGAGGACTCCGGCTACGAGCAGTACTTC,CSVEDSGYEQYF
TRBJ2-3,NA,NA,TRBV28,TGTGCCAGCATGGAAGCTAGCACAGATACGCAGTATTTT,CASMEASTDTQYF
TRBJ2-6,NA,NA,TRBV30,TGTGCCTGGAGTACGGGAAGTGGGGCCAACGTCCTGACTTTC,CAWSTGSGANVLTF
TRBJ2-7,NA,NA,TRBV21-1,TGTGCCAGCAGCAAAGCACAGAGCTCCTACGAGCAGTACTTC,CASSKAQSSYEQYF
TRBJ2-2,NA,NA,TRBV6-5,TGTGCCAGCAGTTATCGGAGGAACACCGGGGAGCTGTTTTTT,CASSYRRNTGELFF
TRBJ2-3,TRBD1,NA,TRBV12-3/TRBV12-4,TGTGCCAGCAGTCCAGGGGGTCAGCGCACAGATACGCAGTATTTT,CASSPGGQRTDTQYF
TRBJ1-4,NA,once,TRBV20-1,TGCAGTGCTAGACGGGCCCTGGGTGAAAAACTGTTTTTT,CSARRALGEKLFF
TRBJ1-2,NA,once,TRBV12-3/TRBV12-4,TGTGCCAGCAGTCCTGGGGGGCAGGGGATTGGGGGCTACACCTTC,CASSPGGQGIGGYTF
TRBJ1-6,TRBD1,NA,TRBV25-1,TGTGCCAGCAGTGGCCCCGGACAGGGATACTCACCCCTCCACTTT,CASSGPGQGYSPLHF
TRBJ2-1,NA,NA,TRBV6-1,TGTGCCAGCAGTGAAGGGGGCAGGGGCTACAATGAGCAGTTCTTC,CASSEGGRGYNEQFF